Presented here are 24 T cell receptor beta chains from one specimen sequenced in a study of blood T cells in healthy people across ages. The use of a sample-barcoded 5' primer and a J-beta primer mix characterized a second PCR of 7 to 11 cycles. Via MiXCR, TCRdb re-called the 5' RACE reads, giving one row per CDR3 protein. This table holds about 900,000 distinct CDR3 sequences, roughly 43% found once. Material: blood. The receptors here all came from a man in his thirties or forties in good health.

This clonotype was seen only a few times. The chain is built from TRBV7-8 and TRBJ2-3, with a tentative D call TRBD1 (5 bases). The CDR3 has 16 residues. The germline gives CDR1 SGHVS, CDR2 FQNEAQ. V lost 1 base and J 1 base, leaving 12 bases between the germline ends. The CDR3 nucleotides are TGTGCCAGCAGCTTAGTGGGGCCGACCGGCACAGATACGCAGTATTTT. It encodes CASSLVGPTGTDTQYF. Using reference TRBV7-8 and TRBJ2-3 for the parts outside the CDR3, the full variable domain is GAGVSQSPRYKVAKRGQDVALRCDPISGHVSLFWYQQALGQGPEFLTYFQNEAQLDKSGLPSDRFFAERPEGSVSTLKIQRTQQEDSAVYLCASSLVGPTGTDTQYFGPGTRLTVL.

The V call is TRBV7-9, the J call TRBJ2-3, with a weak D call TRBD1 (6 bases). Looked up from germline, CDR1 is SEHNR and CDR2 is FQNEAQ (reference sequence). The length of the CDR3 is 15 residues. Trimming cost V 2 bases and J 2 bases, with 11 bases left between them. CDR3 sequence (DNA): TGTGCCAGCAGCTTAACAGGGATTTTCACAGATACGCAGTATTTT. It codes for CASSLTGIFTDTQYF.

The V call is TRBV7-4, the J call TRBJ2-7; D perhaps matches TRBD1 (5 bases). Per the germline V gene, CDR1 is SGHVT and CDR2 is SQSDAQ. CDR3 length: 14 amino acids. V was cut by 1 base and J by 3 bases, with 10 bases left in between. DNA for the CDR3: TGTGCCAGCAGCTTAGGAAGACAGTACTACGAGCAGTACTTC. Translating it yields CASSLGRQYYEQYF.

V and J are TRBV27 and TRBJ1-1; 11 bases fit TRBD1. Germline CDR1 MNHEY, CDR2 SMNVEV (reference sequence). V shed 5 bases, J shed 5 bases, and the junction held 7 bases outside the gene matches. The CDR3 runs to 15 residues. DNA for the CDR3: TGTGCCAGCAGTCCCGGGACAGGGGGTAAGACTGAAGCTTTCTTT. It encodes CASSPGTGGKTEAFF.

CDR3 DNA: TGTGCCAGCAGCCCGGCCCTCGGGACACCCTCCTACAATGAGCAGTTCTTC. Translated: CASSPALGTPSYNEQFF. The chain joins TRBV27 to TRBJ2-1; perhaps TRBD1 as D (6 bases). Germline loops: CDR1 MNHEY, CDR2 SMNVEV (reference sequence). With 6 bases removed from V and 0 bases from J, the gap between germline ends came to 18 bases. The CDR3 consists of 17 residues.

A few counts support this clonotype. The chain carries TRBV28 and TRBJ1-4; no clear D gene. V lost 3 bases and J lost 10, with 6 bases in between. The germline V gene has CDR1 MDHEN and CDR2 SYDVKM. CDR3 size: 11 residues. The CDR3: CASSFRAKLFF. In nucleotides, the CDR3 is TGTGCCAGCAGTTTTAGGGCAAAACTGTTTTTT.

The chain links TRBV7-3 to TRBJ1-1, with 7 positions matching TRBD1. V gave up 7 bases and J gave up 3 bases; unmatched junction bases: 8. The CDR3 covers 14 residues. CDR1 and CDR2 from the germline V gene are SGHTA and FQGTGA. The CDR3 is CASTKTGEDTEAFF. In DNA, the CDR3 is TGTGCCAGCACCAAAACAGGGGAGGACACTGAAGCTTTCTTT.

The V call is TRBV6-1, the J call TRBJ2-5; D assignment may be TRBD1 or TRBD2 (5 bases each). Germline CDR1 and CDR2: MNHNS and SASEGT. The CDR3 has 15 residues. V was shortened by 4 bases and J by 2 bases, with 14 bases between the two germline ends. The CDR3 spells CASSADPGPQETQYF. CDR3 sequence (DNA): TGTGCCAGCAGTGCCGACCCGGGACCTCAAGAGACCCAGTACTTC.

The chain has TRBV6-5 and TRBJ1-2, with 7 bases aligning to TRBD1. V gave up 1 base and J gave up 1 base; unmatched junction bases: 0. Germline V lookup: CDR1 MNHEY, CDR2 SVGAGI. The CDR3 is 14 amino acids. DNA of the CDR3: TGTGCCAGCAGTTACTGGGACAGTAACTATGGCTACACCTTC. Translated, it gives CASSYWDSNYGYTF.

The chain is built from TRBV18 and TRBJ1-5; 7 bases align to TRBD1. Germline CDR1 and CDR2: KGHSH and LQKENI. The junction had 7 bases not matched to a gene; V was cut back by 6 bases and J by 5 bases. The CDR3 sequence is 14 residues long. DNA for the CDR3: TGTGCCAGCTCTCAAGGGGGCGGGGATCAGCCCCAGCATTTT. Residues: CASSQGGGDQPQHF. The full variable domain, in which reference TRBV18 and TRBJ1-5 provide the parts outside the CDR3, is NAGVMQNPRHLVRRRGQEARLRCSPMKGHSHVYWYRQLPEEGLKFMVYLQKENIIDESGMPKERFSAEFPKEGPSILRIQQVVRGDSAAYFCASSQGGGDQPQHFGDGTRLSIL.

This rearrangement joins TRBV12-3 or TRBV12-4 to TRBJ2-7; D is undetermined. V was clipped by 6 bases and J by 3 bases, with 12 bases between them. The CDR3 loop spans 13 amino acids. The DNA of the CDR3 is TGTGCCAGCAGCCCCGACATTGGCTACGAGCAGTACTTC. Encoded protein: CASSPDIGYEQYF.

The V gene is TRBV7-9, the J gene TRBJ2-7; D is perhaps TRBD1 or TRBD2 (5 bases each). Germline V gives CDR1 SEHNR, CDR2 FQNEAQ (reference sequence). V lost 7 bases, J lost 7 bases, and 23 bases lay in between. CDR3 length: 15 amino acids. CDR3 bases: TGTGCCAGCACCGGGGCTGGGCGGCTCGAGTCAGAGCAGTACTTC. Protein product: CASTGAGRLESEQYF.

The rearrangement joins TRBV12-3 or TRBV12-4 to TRBJ1-2, with 8 bases aligning to TRBD1. The CDR3 contains 17 residues. Trimming took 1 base from V and 8 from J; bases not matched to a gene: 15. The CDR3 region has the DNA TGTGCCAGCAGTTTAGGGACAGGGCCGGCGGGCGGTAGAGGCTACACCTTC. Translation gives CASSLGTGPAGGRGYTF.

The chain joins TRBV7-9 to TRBJ2-2; D gene uncertain. V was pared by 0 bases and J by 0 bases, with 11 bases between. The CDR3 covers 17 residues. Germline V gene sequence: CDR1 SEHNR, CDR2 FQNEAQ (reference sequence). In DNA form, the CDR3 reads TGTGCCAGCAGCTTAGCGCCTGTCGACGCGAACACCGGGGAGCTGTTTTTT. Its translation is CASSLAPVDANTGELFF.

The chain is built from TRBV6-5 and TRBJ1-4; D might be TRBD1 (5 bases). Trimming shortened V by 0 bases and J by 3 bases, and 8 bases separated the two germline ends. CDR3 size: 15 residues. CDR1 is MNHEY and CDR2 is SVGAGI in the germline V gene. The CDR3 DNA reads TGTGCCAGCAGTTACTCGGGGCCAGCTAATGAAAAACTGTTTTTT. It encodes CASSYSGPANEKLFF.

This clonotype appeared a few times. This chain connects TRBV28 to TRBJ2-7, with D hard to call. CDR1 and CDR2 (germline): MDHEN, SYDVKM. The germline V and J ends were trimmed by 2 bases and 2 bases, with 7 bases remaining between them. This CDR3 contains 13 residues. The CDR3 nucleotides read TGTGCCAGCAGTTTAATGGGCGCCTACGAGCAGTACTTC. It encodes CASSLMGAYEQYF. Drawing the rest from reference TRBV28 and TRBJ2-7, the complete variable domain is DVKVTQSSRYLVKRTGEKVFLECVQDMDHENMFWYRQDPGLGLRLIYFSYDVKMKEKGDIPEGYSVSREKKERFSLILESASTNQTSMYLCASSLMGAYEQYFGPGTRLTVT.

A few counts support this clonotype. In DNA form, the CDR3 reads TGTGCCAGCAGTTCGGCCAGGGTGGACACCGGGGAGCTGTTTTTT. It translates to CASSSARVDTGELFF. The genes are TRBV28 and TRBJ2-2; the D gene is possibly TRBD1 (5 bases). Germline-derived CDR1 and CDR2 are MDHEN and SYDVKM. The CDR3 contains 15 residues. V lost 4 bases and J 3 bases, leaving 12 bases between the germline ends.

This clonotype was seen only a few times. The V and J genes are TRBV27 and TRBJ2-6, with 9 bases matching TRBD1. The CDR3 runs to 18 residues. V trimming: 5 bases; J trimming: 0 bases; junction bases outside the gene matches: 8. Germline V gene sequence: CDR1 MNHEY, CDR2 SMNVEV (reference sequence). CDR3 sequence (DNA): TGTGCCAGCAGTCCAACCTCGACAGGGGGCTCTGGGGCCAACGTCCTGACTTTC. This codes for CASSPTSTGGSGANVLTF.

This clonotype was counted only a few times. This chain uses TRBV7-2 with TRBJ2-7; 8 bases align to TRBD1. J was trimmed by 7 bases and V by 1 base; bases with no gene match: 6. CDR1 and CDR2 from the germline V gene are SGHTA and FQGNSA. The length of the CDR3 is 14 residues. The chain's CDR3 is CASSLDQGAEEQYF. The CDR3 DNA reads TGTGCCAGCAGCTTAGATCAGGGGGCGGAAGAGCAGTACTTC.

In its sample, this clonotype was seen many times. V is TRBV21-1 and J is TRBJ1-5. TRBV21-1 is listed as a pseudogene. The CDR3 runs to 17 residues. Written as DNA, the CDR3 is TGTGCCAGCAGCAAAGCCCGACACCCGACGGGCAATCAGCCCCAGCATTTT. Amino acids: CASSKARHPTGNQPQHF.

The sample holds a few counts of this clonotype. The V call is TRBV7-9, the J call TRBJ1-4, with 7 positions matching TRBD1. The CDR3 runs to 14 residues. With V trimmed by 3 bases and J by 7 bases, 5 bases remained unmatched. Germline assignment: CDR1 SEHNR and CDR2 FQNEAQ (reference sequence). The DNA of the CDR3 is TGTGCCAGCAGCTTTAACCGGGACAGTGAAAAACTGTTTTTT. Its translation is CASSFNRDSEKLFF.

The chain has TRBV3-1 and TRBJ2-7; no firm D call. The CDR3 is 15 amino acids. V was clipped by 0 bases and J by 2 bases, with 11 bases between them. The germline CDR1 and CDR2 sequences are LGHDT and YNNKEL (reference sequence). The CDR3: CASSQEGRRTYEQYF. For the CDR3, the DNA is TGTGCCAGCAGCCAAGAAGGGCGGCGAACCTACGAGCAGTACTTC.

For this clonotype: No DNA is shown, since the ends of the CDR3 on it are uncertain; the CDR3 is the one TCRdb lists. This chain connects TRBV3-1 to TRBJ2-5; the table's D call, TRBD1, was not checked against the DNA. Germline lookup yields CDR1 LGHDT and CDR2 YNNKEL (reference sequence). The CDR3 sequence runs 13 residues, both termini included. CDR3 region: CTISQDFGSGAYF.

This clonotype was seen more than once but under ten times. A junction end diverges from the germline sequence, so it may reflect a read error. The chain joins TRBV25-1 to TRBJ1-2; 7 nucleotides line up with TRBD1. Germline V gene data show CDR1 as MGHDK and CDR2 as SYGVNS. There are 16 residues in the CDR3. The CDR3 sequence is CASSPSDRSLRYGYTF. The CDR3 DNA reads TGTGCCAGCAGTCCATCGGACAGGAGCCTTCGCTATGGCTACACCTTT.